This TCR beta chain comes out of a study of T-cell memory formation after mild COVID-19. Study details: Most TCR clusters belonged to a single donor. Study conclusions and caveats: There was no confirmation that second-wave clones peaking on day 37 were SARS-CoV-2 specific. Mainly CM and EM harbored the contracting CD4+ clones; mainly EMRA harbored the CD8+ ones. Researchers found some responding clones in pre-infection memory, a sign that cross-reactive memory joined.

Per the germline V gene, CDR1 is LNHDA and CDR2 is SQIVND (reference sequence). CDR3 size: 13 residues. Trimming left V 0 bases short and J 8 bases short, with 8 bases between. This clonotype was seen only a few times. Its target is not known. TCRdb itself ran the 5' RACE reads through MiXCR, one entry per CDR3 protein. Of a few hundred thousand distinct CDR3 sequences listed, roughly 15% were seen once; the top ten hold around a fifth. The TCR comes from a young man who had mild COVID-19 (a few samples of this study predate the infection). Cell type and time point are not known. The chain employs TRBV19 and TRBJ1-5; unclear D gene. The sequenced sample consisted of PBMCs or a T cell subset sorted from them (not recorded which). This CDR3 reads CASSIDPRKPQHF. The CDR3 DNA reads as TGTGCCAGTAGTATAGATCCCCGGAAGCCCCAGCATTTT.